This TCR beta chain is from a study of blood T cell repertoires in COVID-19. Study-wide background: The origin of the acute and convalescent COVID-19 samples was the United States, Italy and Spain.

CDR3 size: 12 residues. The V end lost 10 bases, the J end lost 1 base, and 10 bases lay between the germline ends. Germline values: CDR1 LGHDT, CDR2 YNNKEL (reference sequence). Clones were sequenced by immunoSEQ multiplex PCR, and TCRdb holds only the in-frame ones, with some missing. The table records tens of thousands of clones, 80% to 90% of them present only once. The source of this sequence is a human donor in a cohort sampled during active COVID-19. The donor label of this sample is uncertain. V and J are TRBV3-1 (or the pseudogene TRBV3-2) and TRBJ1-1; tentatively, D is TRBD1 (6 bases). Sequencing was carried out using peripheral blood. Here the CDR3 DNA reads TGTGCCACCCGGACAGCGAACACTGAAGCTTTCTTT. This sequence encodes CATRTANTEAFF.